This TCR beta chain was found in a study of shared clonotypes between healthy human individuals. About this clone: Antigen specificity is unknown.

Deletions cut 7 bases from V and 12 bases from J, with 16 bases between. CDR1 is MNHNS and CDR2 is SASEGT in the germline V gene. The CDR3 loop spans 12 amino acids. Notes on the study in general: Sharing across four donors was seen in 4% to 6.5% of naive CD4 clonotypes. The sampled material consisted only of blood, and tissue repertoires are likely to differ.

Healthy and HIV-negative, the adult donors had no recent acute infections or vaccinations. The protocol was immunoSEQ multiplex PCR, while the TCRdb copy is restricted to in-frame clones and leaves out a portion. In the table there are about 2.3 million clones, roughly 93% of which are singletons. The origin of this receptor is a man between 18 and 29 years old in good health. Some clones in this sample may be carry-over from other donors' samples. The V call is TRBV6-1, the J call TRBJ2-1; D is possibly TRBD2 (5 bases). Material: naive CD4+ T cells from PBMCs. Subset described: CD45RA+ positively selected. CDR3 DNA sequence: TGTGCCAGCATGGTTCGGGAACGGAGGCAGTTCTTC. It encodes CASMVRERRQFF.